The source of this T cell receptor (beta chain) is a study of control samples from healthy donors and cancer patients. The data were produced by immunoSEQ multiplex PCR, yet TCRdb's version contains in-frame clones alone and is incomplete. This sample has 100,000 to 150,000 clones; around 93% occur once, and the top ten carry around 8.1%. CDR3 length: 13 amino acids. V lost 6 bases, J lost 6 bases, and 12 bases lay in between. Germline values: CDR1 MNHEY, CDR2 SMNVEV (reference sequence). The chain recombines TRBV27 with TRBJ2-1; D gene uncertain. This sequence originates from a man aged 18 to 30 in good health. Sequencing was done on a sample of blood. The CDR3 sequence is CASRYLSSNEQFF. The CDR3 nucleotides are TGTGCCAGCAGATATTTATCTTCCAATGAGCAGTTCTTC.